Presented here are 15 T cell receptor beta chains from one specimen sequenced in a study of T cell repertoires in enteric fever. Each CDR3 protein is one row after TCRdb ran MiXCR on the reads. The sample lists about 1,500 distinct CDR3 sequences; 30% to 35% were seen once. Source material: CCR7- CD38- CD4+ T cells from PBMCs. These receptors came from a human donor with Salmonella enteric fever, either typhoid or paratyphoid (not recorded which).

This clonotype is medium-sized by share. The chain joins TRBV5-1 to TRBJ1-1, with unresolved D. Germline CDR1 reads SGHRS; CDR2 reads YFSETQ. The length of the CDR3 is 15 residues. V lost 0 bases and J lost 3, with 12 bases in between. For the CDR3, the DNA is TGCGCCAGCAGCTTGGGAACGGGGTTGGACACTGAAGCTTTCTTT. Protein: CASSLGTGLDTEAFF.

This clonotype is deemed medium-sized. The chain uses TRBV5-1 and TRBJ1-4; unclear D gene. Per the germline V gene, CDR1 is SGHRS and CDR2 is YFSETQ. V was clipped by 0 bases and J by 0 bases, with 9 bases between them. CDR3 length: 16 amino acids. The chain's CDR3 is CASSLGIRATNEKLFF. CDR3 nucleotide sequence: TGCGCCAGCAGCTTGGGGATCAGAGCAACTAATGAAAAACTGTTTTTT.

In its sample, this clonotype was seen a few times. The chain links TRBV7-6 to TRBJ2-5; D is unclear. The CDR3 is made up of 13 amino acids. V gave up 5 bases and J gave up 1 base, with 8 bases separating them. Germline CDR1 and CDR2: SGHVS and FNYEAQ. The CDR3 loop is CASSRNTQETQYF. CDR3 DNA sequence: TGTGCCAGCAGCCGGAATACCCAAGAGACCCAGTACTTC.

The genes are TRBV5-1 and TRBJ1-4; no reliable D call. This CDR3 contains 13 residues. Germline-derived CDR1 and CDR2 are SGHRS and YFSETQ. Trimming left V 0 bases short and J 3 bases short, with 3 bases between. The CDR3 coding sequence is TGCGCCAGCAGCTTGGAAGCTAATGAAAAACTGTTTTTT. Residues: CASSLEANEKLFF.

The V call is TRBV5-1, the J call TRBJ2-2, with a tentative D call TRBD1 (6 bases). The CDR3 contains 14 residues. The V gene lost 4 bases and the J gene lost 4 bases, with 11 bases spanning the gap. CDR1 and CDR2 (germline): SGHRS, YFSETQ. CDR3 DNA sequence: TGCGCCAGCAGCCAGGAAGGGGGCACCGGGGAGCTGTTTTTT. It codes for CASSQEGGTGELFF.

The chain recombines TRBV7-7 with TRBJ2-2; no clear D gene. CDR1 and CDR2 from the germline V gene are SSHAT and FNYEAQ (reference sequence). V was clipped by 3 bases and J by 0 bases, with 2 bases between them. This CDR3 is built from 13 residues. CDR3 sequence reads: CASSFSNTGELFF. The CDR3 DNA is TGTGCCAGCAGCTTTTCGAACACCGGGGAGCTGTTTTTT.

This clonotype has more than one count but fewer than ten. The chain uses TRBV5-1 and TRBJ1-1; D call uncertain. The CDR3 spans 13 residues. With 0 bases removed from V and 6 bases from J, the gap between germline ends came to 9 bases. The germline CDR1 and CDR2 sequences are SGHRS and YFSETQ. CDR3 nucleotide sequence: TGCGCCAGCAGCTTGGACGGGGTTTCTGAAGCTTTCTTT. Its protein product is CASSLDGVSEAFF.

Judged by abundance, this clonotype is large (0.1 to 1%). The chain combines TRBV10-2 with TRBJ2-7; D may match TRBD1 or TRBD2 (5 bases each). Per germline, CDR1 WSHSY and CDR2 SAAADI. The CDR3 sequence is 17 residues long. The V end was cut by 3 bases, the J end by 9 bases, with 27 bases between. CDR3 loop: CASSDGNLGPRFNGQYF. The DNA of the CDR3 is TGCGCCAGCAGTGATGGGAATCTGGGACCACGATTCAACGGGCAGTACTTC.

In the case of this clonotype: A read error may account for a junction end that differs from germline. The CDR3 bases are TGTGCCAGCAGTTACTCAGGGCCCTACAAGCAGTACTTC. This gives the protein CASSYSGPYKQYF. The chain joins TRBV6-5 to TRBJ2-7; D gene unclear. This CDR3 has 13 residues. Looked up from germline, CDR1 is MNHEY and CDR2 is SVGAGI.

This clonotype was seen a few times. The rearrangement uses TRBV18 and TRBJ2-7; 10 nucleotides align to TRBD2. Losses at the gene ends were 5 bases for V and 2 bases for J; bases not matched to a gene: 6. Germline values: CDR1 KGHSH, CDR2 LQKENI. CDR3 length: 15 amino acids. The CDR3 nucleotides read TGTGCCAGCTCAGTCGGGACTAGCGAGACCTACGAGCAGTACTTC. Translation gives CASSVGTSETYEQYF.

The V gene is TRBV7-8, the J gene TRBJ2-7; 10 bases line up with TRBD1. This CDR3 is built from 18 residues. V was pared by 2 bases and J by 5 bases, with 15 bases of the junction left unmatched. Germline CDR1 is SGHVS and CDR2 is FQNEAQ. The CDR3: CASSLTGQGVWRMDEQYF. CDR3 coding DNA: TGTGCCAGCAGCTTAACCGGACAGGGGGTGTGGAGGATGGACGAGCAGTACTTC.

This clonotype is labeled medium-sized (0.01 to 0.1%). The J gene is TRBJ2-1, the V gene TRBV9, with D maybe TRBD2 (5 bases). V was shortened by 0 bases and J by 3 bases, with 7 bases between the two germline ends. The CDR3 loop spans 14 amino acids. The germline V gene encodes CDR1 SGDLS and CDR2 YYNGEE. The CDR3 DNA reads TGTGCCAGCAGCGTAGCCGGGAACTACAATGAGCAGTTCTTC. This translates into CASSVAGNYNEQFF.

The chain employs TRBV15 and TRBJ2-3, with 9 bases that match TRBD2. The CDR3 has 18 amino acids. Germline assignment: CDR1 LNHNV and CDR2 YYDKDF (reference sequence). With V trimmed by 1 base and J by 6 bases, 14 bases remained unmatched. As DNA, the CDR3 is TGTGCCACCAGCAGAGTGGCTAGCGGGGCTCCCCTTCGGGATACGCAGTATTTT. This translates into CATSRVASGAPLRDTQYF.

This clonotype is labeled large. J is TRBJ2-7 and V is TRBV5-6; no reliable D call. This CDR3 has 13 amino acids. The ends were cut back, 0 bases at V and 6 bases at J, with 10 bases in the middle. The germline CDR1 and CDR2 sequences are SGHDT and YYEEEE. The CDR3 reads CASSLAYVREQYF. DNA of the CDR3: TGTGCCAGCAGCTTGGCCTATGTGCGCGAGCAGTACTTC.

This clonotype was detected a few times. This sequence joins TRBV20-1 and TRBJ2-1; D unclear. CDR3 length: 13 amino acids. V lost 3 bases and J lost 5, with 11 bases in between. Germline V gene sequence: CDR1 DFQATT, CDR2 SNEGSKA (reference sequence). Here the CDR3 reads CSASAGNDNEQFF. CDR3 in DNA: TGCAGTGCTAGTGCTGGGAACGACAATGAGCAGTTCTTC.